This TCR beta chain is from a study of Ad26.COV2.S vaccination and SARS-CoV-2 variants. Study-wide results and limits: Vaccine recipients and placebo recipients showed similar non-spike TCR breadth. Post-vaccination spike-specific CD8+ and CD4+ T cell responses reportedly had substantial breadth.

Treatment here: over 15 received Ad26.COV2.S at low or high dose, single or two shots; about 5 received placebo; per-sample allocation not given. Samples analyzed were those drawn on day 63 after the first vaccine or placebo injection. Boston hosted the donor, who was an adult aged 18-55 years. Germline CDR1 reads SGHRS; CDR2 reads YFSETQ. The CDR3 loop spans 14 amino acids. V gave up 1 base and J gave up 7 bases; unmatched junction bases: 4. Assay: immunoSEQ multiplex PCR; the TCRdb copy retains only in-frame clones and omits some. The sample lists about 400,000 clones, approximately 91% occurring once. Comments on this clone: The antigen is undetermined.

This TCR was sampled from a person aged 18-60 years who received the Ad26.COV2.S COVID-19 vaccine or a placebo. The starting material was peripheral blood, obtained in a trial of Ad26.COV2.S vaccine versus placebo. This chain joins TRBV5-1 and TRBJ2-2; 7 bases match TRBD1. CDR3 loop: CASSLRGGGGELFF. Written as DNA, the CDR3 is TGCGCCAGCAGCTTGAGAGGGGGCGGCGGGGAGCTGTTTTTT.